The 16 T cell receptor beta chains listed next were all sequenced from one sample in a study of T cells in Graves' hyperthyroidism and ophthalmopathy. TCR beta CDR3 regions were amplified from RNA. Using the HTBI primer set, a first-round RT-PCR was run on the TCR CDR3. TCRdb reprocessed the multiplex PCR reads with MiXCR, giving one entry per CDR3 protein. Found here are some 490,000 distinct CDR3 sequences, approximately 23% of them singletons; the top ten hold approximately 49%. Sequencing input: blood. These receptors were obtained from a woman between 65 and 79 years old with Graves' ophthalmopathy.

This clonotype was seen many times. The V gene is TRBV27, the J gene TRBJ1-1, with 7 nucleotides matching TRBD1. Germline CDR1 and CDR2: MNHEY and SMNVEV (reference sequence). With 5 bases clipped from V and 1 base from J, the junction kept 7 bases outside the gene matches. The CDR3 sequence is 15 residues long. The CDR3 loop reads CASSPRRTGNTEAFF. The CDR3 bases are TGTGCCAGCAGTCCCCGAAGGACAGGGAACACTGAAGCTTTCTTT.

This clonotype was found many times. The chain couples TRBV6-1 to TRBJ2-7, with D possibly being TRBD2 (6 bases). V lost 7 bases to trimming and J lost 3 bases, with 13 bases between them. Per the germline V gene, CDR1 is MNHNS and CDR2 is SASEGT. The CDR3 extends over 13 amino acids. The DNA of the CDR3 is TGTGCCAGCACCCCCCTGGGGGGCTACGAGCAGTACTTC. This gives the protein CASTPLGGYEQYF.

This clonotype occurred many times. V and J are TRBV2 and TRBJ1-3; D unclear. Germline values: CDR1 SNHLY, CDR2 FYNNEI. Trimming shortened V by 4 bases and J by 2 bases, and 0 bases separated the two germline ends. The CDR3 spans 11 residues. The CDR3 DNA reads TGTGCCAGCAGTGCTGGAAACACCATATATTTT. Translation: CASSAGNTIYF.

For this clonotype: Germline and junction disagree at one end, which may indicate a read error. The genes are TRBV7-3 and TRBJ1-1, with D uncertain. The CDR3 has 13 residues. Germline loops: CDR1 SGHTA, CDR2 FQGTGA. DNA of the CDR3: TGTGCCAGCAGCTCCTACATGAACACTGAAGGTTTCTTT. Protein product: CASSSYMNTEGFF.

V gene TRBV18 combines with J gene TRBJ1-1, with D possibly matching TRBD1 (5 bases). Germline V lookup: CDR1 KGHSH, CDR2 LQKENI. Trimming pared 2 bases from V and 8 bases from J, leaving 15 bases between. The CDR3 contains 14 residues. The CDR3 spells CASSPSGDGKEAFF. CDR3 DNA sequence: TGTGCCAGCTCACCAAGTGGGGACGGGAAAGAAGCTTTCTTT.

This clonotype was counted ten times or more. V and J are TRBV11-1 and TRBJ2-7; D possibly corresponds to TRBD2 (6 bases). This CDR3 region has 16 residues. With 2 bases removed from V and 2 bases from J, the gap between germline ends came to 16 bases. Per germline, CDR1 SGHAT and CDR2 FQDESV (reference sequence). The CDR3: CASSLSGPVTTYEQYF. The CDR3 bases are TGTGCCAGCAGCTTAAGCGGGCCAGTGACCACCTACGAGCAGTACTTC.

This rearrangement joins TRBV12-5 to TRBJ1-2; no clear D gene. The CDR3 is 19 residues long. The V end lost 5 bases, the J end lost 0 bases, and 25 bases lay between the germline ends. CDR1 is LGHNT, CDR2 FRNRAP, per germline. The CDR3 sequence: CASGLEWADASLANYGYTF. The CDR3 DNA reads TGTGCTAGTGGTCTCGAGTGGGCTGATGCCAGTTTAGCTAACTATGGCTACACCTTC.

J is TRBJ1-6 and V is TRBV6-1; 8 bases agree with TRBD1. Germline CDR1 reads MNHNS; CDR2 reads SASEGT. J was trimmed by 13 bases and V by 11 bases; bases with no gene match: 16. The CDR3 spans 14 residues. For the CDR3, the DNA is TGTGCCGGAAGCATTGGGCAGGGGGCTTGGCCCCTCCACTTT. Its translation is CAGSIGQGAWPLHF.

This clonotype was counted between two and nine times. The chain combines TRBV20-1 with TRBJ2-1; D may be TRBD2 (6 bases). The germline V gene has CDR1 DFQATT and CDR2 SNEGSKA (reference sequence). The CDR3 runs 16 residues. With 7 bases removed from V and 10 bases from J, the gap between germline ends came to 29 bases. CDR3 region: CSVGRGLGKGEEEQFF. Here the CDR3 DNA reads TGCAGTGTGGGACGCGGGCTAGGGAAAGGGGAGGAAGAGCAGTTCTTC.

The V gene is TRBV2, the J gene TRBJ2-7; D uncertain. From germline, CDR1 is SNHLY and CDR2 FYNNEI. V dropped 6 bases and J dropped 2 bases, with 14 bases sitting between them. This CDR3 is built from 14 residues. The CDR3 reads CASSRRVLAYEQYF. DNA for the CDR3: TGTGCCAGCAGCCGAAGGGTCCTGGCCTACGAGCAGTACTTC.

A few counts support this clonotype. This chain uses TRBV7-2 with TRBJ2-1, with 9 bases identical to TRBD2. The J segment lost 5 bases and the V segment lost 0 bases, leaving 14 bases of the junction unmatched. Germline V lookup: CDR1 SGHTA, CDR2 FQGNSA. This CDR3 has 19 residues. The CDR3 bases are TGTGCCAGCAGCTTAGCTGTGACTAGCGGCACCCTATTTCACAATGAGCAGTTCTTC. Translating gives CASSLAVTSGTLFHNEQFF.

This clonotype has just a few counts. V and J are TRBV24-1 and TRBJ1-1; D unresolved. Looked up from germline, CDR1 is KGHDR and CDR2 is SFDVKD. V lost 6 bases and J 1 base, leaving 8 bases between the germline ends. The CDR3 sequence is 13 residues long. The CDR3 protein is CATSSNTNTEAFF. The CDR3 nucleotides read TGTGCCACCAGTTCAAATACGAACACTGAAGCTTTCTTT.

This clonotype was observed many times. The chain couples TRBV28 to TRBJ1-1; TRBD1 matches 8 bases. The V gene's germline CDR1 is MDHEN and CDR2 SYDVKM. The V segment lost 6 bases and the J segment 4 bases; nucleotides outside the gene matches: 4. The CDR3 contains 13 residues. In nucleotides, the CDR3 is TGTGCCAGCAGACAGGGGGGGGGCACTGAAGCTTTCTTT. This codes for CASRQGGGTEAFF.

The chain couples TRBV12-3 or TRBV12-4 to TRBJ1-1; D possibly corresponds to TRBD1 (5 bases). With 5 bases removed from V and 7 bases from J, the gap between germline ends came to 8 bases. The CDR3 totals 11 residues. CDR3 sequence (DNA): TGTGCCAGCAGTGTCGACAGTGAAGCTTTCTTT. Protein sequence: CASSVDSEAFF.

This clonotype appeared a few times. V gene TRBV3-1 combines with J gene TRBJ1-4, with D maybe TRBD1 (5 bases). Germline assignment: CDR1 LGHDT and CDR2 YNNKEL (reference sequence). This CDR3 comprises 15 residues. The V gene lost 4 bases and the J gene lost 7 bases, with 16 bases spanning the gap. The CDR3 DNA sequence: TGTGCCAGCAGCCGAGGGACTCCGAGTGGTGAAAAACTGTTTTTT. Protein sequence: CASSRGTPSGEKLFF.

This clonotype came up many times. The chain recombines TRBV27 with TRBJ2-7; TRBD1 matches at 7 bases. Germline CDR1 and CDR2: MNHEY and SMNVEV (reference sequence). CDR3 length equals 16 residues. Trimming took 2 bases from V and 2 from J; bases not matched to a gene: 9. CDR3 sequence (DNA): TGTGCCAGCAGTTTAAAAGGGGGCCCAAATCCCTACGAGCAGTACTTC. It translates to CASSLKGGPNPYEQYF.